This record looks at one T cell receptor beta chain sequence and its context. This CDR3 comprises 12 residues. Germline values: CDR1 DFQATT, CDR2 SNEGSKA (reference sequence). V dropped 1 base and J dropped 7 bases, with 11 bases sitting between them. The data derive from a study of blood T cells in healthy people across ages. Together with a sample-barcoded 5' primer, a J-beta primer mix was included in a second PCR lasting about 7 to 11 cycles. The template-switch adaptor, which had 12 random nucleotides, put a tag on each cDNA molecule. The yield of each sample was at least 2.5 million CDR3-containing paired-end reads. TCRdb re-called the 5' RACE reads through MiXCR, storing one row per CDR3 protein. This sample has roughly 2 million distinct CDR3 sequences, with around 48% found just once.

The genes are TRBV20-1 and TRBJ2-7; D uncertain. The receptor was derived from a woman between 40 and 55 years old in good health. Sequencing was performed on blood. The CDR3 nucleotides are TGCAGTGCTAGAGGGGTGTACAATGAGCAGTACTTC. Its protein is CSARGVYNEQYF.